Shown below are 10 T cell receptor beta chains from a single sample sequenced in a study of blood T cell repertoires in COVID-19. Repertoires were generated with immunoSEQ multiplex PCR, while TCRdb's copy carries only in-frame clones and drops some. This table holds about 60,000 clones, 70% to 90% found once. Source material: peripheral blood. These receptor sequences come from a man aged 55-75 years with acute or convalescent COVID-19.

The chain's CDR3 is CASSVLNEQFF. Written as DNA, the CDR3 is TGTGCCAGCAGTGTACTCAATGAGCAGTTCTTC. This rearrangement joins TRBV25-1 to TRBJ2-1; D uncertain. CDR3 length equals 11 residues. Trimming took off 4 bases at V and 6 bases at J, with 4 bases between the two ends. Germline CDR1 reads MGHDK; CDR2 reads SYGVNS.

The chain combines TRBV14 with TRBJ1-4; D is undetermined. The CDR3 consists of 12 residues. The germline CDR1 and CDR2 sequences are SGHDN and FVKESK. Between the trimmed V and J ends, which lost 4 bases and 4 bases, there was a span of 4 bases. The CDR3 loop is CASSPINEKLFF. Written as DNA, the CDR3 is TGTGCCAGCAGCCCTATTAATGAAAAACTGTTTTTT.

V gene TRBV9 combines with J gene TRBJ2-7; the match to TRBD2 covers 7 bases. J lost 2 bases, V lost 0 bases, and 2 bases had no gene match. From germline, CDR1 is SGDLS and CDR2 YYNGEE. This CDR3 is built from 14 residues. CDR3 protein: CASSVGEGPYEQYF. The CDR3, as DNA: TGTGCCAGCAGCGTAGGGGAGGGGCCCTACGAGCAGTACTTC.

This clone occurred once. The chain joins TRBV10-3 to TRBJ1-6; D is unclear. The CDR3 totals 16 residues. Germline CDR1 reads ENHRY; CDR2 reads SYGVKD. V was shortened by 4 bases and J by 7 bases, with 17 bases between the two germline ends. In DNA form, the CDR3 reads TGTGCCATCAGTGGCCCCCTGAAGGGAGGCAATTCACCCCTCCACTTT. Amino acid sequence: CAISGPLKGGNSPLHF.

The rearrangement links TRBV6-5 to TRBJ2-5; 7 bases match TRBD1. The CDR3 totals 12 residues. Germline-derived CDR1 and CDR2 are MNHEY and SVGAGI. Trimming cost V 8 bases and J 3 bases; bases outside gene matches: 3. CDR3 sequence reads: CASRTGEETQYF. CDR3 nucleotide sequence: TGTGCCAGCCGTACAGGGGAAGAGACCCAGTACTTC.

V usage is TRBV24-1 and J usage is TRBJ2-5; D gene unclear. Trimming left V 4 bases short and J 7 bases short, with 15 bases between. The CDR3 loop spans 14 amino acids. Germline-derived CDR1 and CDR2 are KGHDR and SFDVKD. The CDR3 loop is CATSDSTLAATQYF. The CDR3 DNA is TGTGCCACCAGTGACTCGACTCTCGCGGCGACCCAGTACTTC.

The chain joins TRBV30 to TRBJ2-3, with 8 bases lining up with TRBD2. Germline values: CDR1 GTSNPN, CDR2 SVGIG (reference sequence). The CDR3 is 15 residues long. V dropped 8 bases and J dropped 1; count of bases not matched to a gene: 11. CDR3 loop: CAGTGAGGGTDTQYF. The DNA for the CDR3 is TGTGCCGGGACCGGGGCGGGAGGTGGCACAGATACGCAGTATTTT.

The chain combines TRBV11-2 with TRBJ2-7; 8 nucleotides align to TRBD1. V dropped 5 bases and J dropped 5; count of bases not matched to a gene: 5. From germline, CDR1 is SGHAT and CDR2 FQNNGV. The CDR3 is 13 amino acids. CDR3 nucleotide sequence: TGTGCCAGCAGCGGGACAGGTTACGACGAGCAGTACTTC. It yields the protein CASSGTGYDEQYF.

This chain uses TRBV19 with TRBJ2-7; possibly TRBD1 for D (5 bases). The V gene lost 4 bases and the J gene lost 7 bases, with 11 bases spanning the gap. This CDR3 has 12 residues. Germline V lookup: CDR1 LNHDA, CDR2 SQIVND (reference sequence). The CDR3: CASSTGFEEQYF. CDR3 nucleotides: TGTGCCAGTAGTACAGGGTTCGAAGAGCAGTACTTC.

This rearrangement joins TRBV28 to TRBJ1-4; D is perhaps TRBD1 (6 bases). V dropped 3 bases and J dropped 8 bases, with 13 bases sitting between them. The CDR3 is 14 residues long. Looked up from germline, CDR1 is MDHEN and CDR2 is SYDVKM. The CDR3 DNA sequence: TGTGCCAGCAGTTTGGGGGGGCTTGGGGAAAAACTGTTTTTT. Its translation is CASSLGGLGEKLFF.